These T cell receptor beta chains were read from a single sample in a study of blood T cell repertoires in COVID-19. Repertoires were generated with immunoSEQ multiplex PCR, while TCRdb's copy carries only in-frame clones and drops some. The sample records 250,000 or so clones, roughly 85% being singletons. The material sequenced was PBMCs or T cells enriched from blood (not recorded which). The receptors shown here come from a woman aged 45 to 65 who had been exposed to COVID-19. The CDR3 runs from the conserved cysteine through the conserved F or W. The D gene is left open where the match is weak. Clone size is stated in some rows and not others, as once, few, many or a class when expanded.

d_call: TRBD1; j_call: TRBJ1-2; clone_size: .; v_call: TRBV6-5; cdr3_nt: TGTGCCAGCAGGCAACCGGGACAGGGATGGGACACCTTC; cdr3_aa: CASRQPGQGWDTF
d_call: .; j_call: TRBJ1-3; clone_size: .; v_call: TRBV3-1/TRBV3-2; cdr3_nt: TGTGCCAGCAGCCAAACATCGGGAAACACCATATATTTT; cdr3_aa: CASSQTSGNTIYF
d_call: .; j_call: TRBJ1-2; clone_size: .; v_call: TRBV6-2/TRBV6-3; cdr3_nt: TGTGCCAGCAGTTTTCAGGGGATGTATGGCTACACCTTC; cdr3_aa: CASSFQGMYGYTF
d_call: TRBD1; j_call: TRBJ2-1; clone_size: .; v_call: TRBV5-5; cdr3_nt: TGTGCCAGCAGCTTCACAGGGGGAAGGAATGAGCAGTTCTTC; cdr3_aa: CASSFTGGRNEQFF
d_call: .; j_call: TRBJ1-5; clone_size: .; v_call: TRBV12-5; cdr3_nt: TGTGCTAGTCAACGGGATGCAGCCGAGCCCCAGCATTTT; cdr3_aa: CASQRDAAEPQHF
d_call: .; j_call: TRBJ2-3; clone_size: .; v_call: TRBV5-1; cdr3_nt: TGCGCCAGCAGCTTGGCGGGGACAGGCGGGGGAGATACGCAGTATTTT; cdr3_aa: CASSLAGTGGGDTQYF
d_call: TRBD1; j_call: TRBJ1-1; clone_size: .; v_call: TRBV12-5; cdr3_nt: TGTGCTAGTGGTTTGGTAAGAAAGGACAGGGGGCAGAACACTGAAGCTTTCTTT; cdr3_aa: CASGLVRKDRGQNTEAFF
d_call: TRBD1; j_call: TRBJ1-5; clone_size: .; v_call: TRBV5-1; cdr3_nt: TGCGCCAGCAGCCCTCAGGGGGATGATCAGCCCCAGCATTTT; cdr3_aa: CASSPQGDDQPQHF
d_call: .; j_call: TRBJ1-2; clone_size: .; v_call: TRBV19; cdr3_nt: TGTGCCAGTAGTTCGACAGGCGACCCTTCGTATGGCTACACCTTC; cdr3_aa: CASSSTGDPSYGYTF
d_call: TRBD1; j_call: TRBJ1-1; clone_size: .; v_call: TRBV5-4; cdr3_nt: TGTGCCAGCGGACAGGGTGGGGACACTGAAGCTTTCTTT; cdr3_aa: CASGQGGDTEAFF
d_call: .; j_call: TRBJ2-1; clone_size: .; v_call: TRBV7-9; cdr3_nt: TGTGCCAGCAGCACTCGGGGGTTACGGTACAATGAGCAGTTCTTC; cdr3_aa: CASSTRGLRYNEQFF
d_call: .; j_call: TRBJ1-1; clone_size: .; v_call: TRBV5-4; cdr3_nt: TGTGCCAGCAGCCCCAAAGTAGGACTGTTTGAAGCTTTCTTT; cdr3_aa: CASSPKVGLFEAFF
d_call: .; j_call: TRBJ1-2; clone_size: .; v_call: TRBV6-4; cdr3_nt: TGTGCCAGCAGGCCTAGCGAGGCAACGAACTATGGCTACACCTTC; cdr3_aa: CASRPSEATNYGYTF
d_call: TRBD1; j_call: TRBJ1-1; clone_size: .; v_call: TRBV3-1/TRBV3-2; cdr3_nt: TGTGCCAGCAGCCAAGATTCGAGGGACAGCATGAACACTGAAGCTTTCTTT; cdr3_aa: CASSQDSRDSMNTEAFF
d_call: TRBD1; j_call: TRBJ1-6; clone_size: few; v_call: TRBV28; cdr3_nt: TGTGCCAGCAGTCGCGATAACAGGGGGCGTTGGTCACCCCTCCACTTT; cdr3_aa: CASSRDNRGRWSPLHF
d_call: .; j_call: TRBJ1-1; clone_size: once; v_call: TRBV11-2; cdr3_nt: TGTGCCAGCAGTCTCGGGAAGAACACTGAAGCTTTCTTT; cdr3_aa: CASSLGKNTEAFF
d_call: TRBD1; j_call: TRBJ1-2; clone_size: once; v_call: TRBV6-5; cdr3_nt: TGTGCCAGCATCCACAGGGGGCGAAATGGGTATGGCTACACCTTC; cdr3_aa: CASIHRGRNGYGYTF
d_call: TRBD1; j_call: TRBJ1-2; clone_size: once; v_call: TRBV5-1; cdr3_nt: TGCGCCAGCAGCACCGGGGACAGCTATGGCTACACCTTC; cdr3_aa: CASSTGDSYGYTF
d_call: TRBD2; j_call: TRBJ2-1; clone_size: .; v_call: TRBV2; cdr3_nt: TGTGCCAGCAGGCGGGGGGGCAGGAATGAGCAGTTCTTC; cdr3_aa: CASRRGGRNEQFF
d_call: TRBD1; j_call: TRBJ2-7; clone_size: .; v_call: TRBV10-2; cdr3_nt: TGCGCCAGCAGTGGACAGGACAGGGCATTTAACGAGCAGTACTTC; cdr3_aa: CASSGQDRAFNEQYF
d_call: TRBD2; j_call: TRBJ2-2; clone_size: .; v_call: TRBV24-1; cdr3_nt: TGTGCCACCAGTGATCTAGCGGTCGGGGAGCTGTTTTTT; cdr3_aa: CATSDLAVGELFF
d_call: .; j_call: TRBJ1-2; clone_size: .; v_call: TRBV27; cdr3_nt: TGTGCCAGCAGTTTCTCGAAGGGGCACGGCTACACCTTC; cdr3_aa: CASSFSKGHGYTF
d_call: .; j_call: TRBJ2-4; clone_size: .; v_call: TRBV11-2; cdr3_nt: TGTGCCAGCAGTTCCGGGATGATTCAGTACTTC; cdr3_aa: CASSSGMIQYF
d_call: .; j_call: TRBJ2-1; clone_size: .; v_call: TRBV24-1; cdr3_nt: TGTGCCACCAGTGATTCCAAGGGAGTGAGTAATGAGCAGTTCTTC; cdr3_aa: CATSDSKGVSNEQFF
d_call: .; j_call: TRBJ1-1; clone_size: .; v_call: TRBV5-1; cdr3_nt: TGCGCCAGCAGTCTAAATACCGGGGGAGTAAACGGCACTGAAGCTTTCTTT; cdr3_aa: CASSLNTGGVNGTEAFF
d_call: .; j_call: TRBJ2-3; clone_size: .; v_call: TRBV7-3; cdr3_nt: TGTGCCAGCAGCCCGAGTCTAGGCCCCCCGGGCACAGATACGCAGTATTTT; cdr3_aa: CASSPSLGPPGTDTQYF
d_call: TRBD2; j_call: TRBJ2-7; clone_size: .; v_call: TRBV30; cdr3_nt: TGTGCCTGGAGCGGGGGGGCAGGAGCCGCAGAGCAGTACTTC; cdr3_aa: CAWSGGAGAAEQYF
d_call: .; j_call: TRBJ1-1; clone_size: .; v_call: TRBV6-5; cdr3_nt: TGTGCCAGCGGAGTGGGGCAGACGATTGGGGCTTTCTTT; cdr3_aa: CASGVGQTIGAFF
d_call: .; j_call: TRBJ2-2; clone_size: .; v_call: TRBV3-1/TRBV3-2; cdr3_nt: TGTGCCAGCAGTCACCCCAGGGGGGAGCTGTTTTTT; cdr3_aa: CASSHPRGELFF
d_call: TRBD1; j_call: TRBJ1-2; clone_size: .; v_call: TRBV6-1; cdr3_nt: TGTGCCAGCAGTGAATACCCGGGACAGTCGACCTTC; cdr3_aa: CASSEYPGQSTF
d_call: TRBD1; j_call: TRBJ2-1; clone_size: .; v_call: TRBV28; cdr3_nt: TGTGCCAGCAGATATTACCGGGACAGGGAATTCTTC; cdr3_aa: CASRYYRDREFF
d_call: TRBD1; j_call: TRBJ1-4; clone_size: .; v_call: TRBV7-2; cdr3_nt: TGTGCCAGCAGCTTAGGGGGACAGGGATACGAAAAACTGTTTTTT; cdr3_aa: CASSLGGQGYEKLFF
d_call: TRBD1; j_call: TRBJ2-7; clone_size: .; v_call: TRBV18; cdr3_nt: TGTGCCAGCTCACCTGGGACAGCCCTCGAGCAGTACTTC; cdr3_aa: CASSPGTALEQYF
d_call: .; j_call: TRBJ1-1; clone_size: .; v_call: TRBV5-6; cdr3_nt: TGTGCCAGCAGCTTCAGGGGCCAAAACACTGAAGCTTTCTTT; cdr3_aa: CASSFRGQNTEAFF
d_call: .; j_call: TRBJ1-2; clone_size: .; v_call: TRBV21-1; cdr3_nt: TGTGCCAGCAGCAAAGGGGAACGGGGGGTCGGCTACACCTTC; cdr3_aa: CASSKGERGVGYTF
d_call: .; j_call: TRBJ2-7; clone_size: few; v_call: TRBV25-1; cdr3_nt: TGTGCCAGCAGTGAAGAGGGCGGGTCGGAATCCTACGAGCAGTACTTC; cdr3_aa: CASSEEGGSESYEQYF
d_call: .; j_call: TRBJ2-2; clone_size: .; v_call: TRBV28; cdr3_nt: TGTGCCAGCAATGGGCAGGGGGGCGGGGAGCTGTTTTTT; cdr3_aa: CASNGQGGGELFF
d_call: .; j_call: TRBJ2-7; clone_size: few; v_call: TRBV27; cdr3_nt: TGTGCCAGCAGTCCTAATGACAGATTCTACGAGCAGTACTTC; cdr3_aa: CASSPNDRFYEQYF
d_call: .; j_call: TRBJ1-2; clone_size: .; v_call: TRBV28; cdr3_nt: TGTGCCAGCAGTCAGGGAAACTATGGCTACACCTTC; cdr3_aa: CASSQGNYGYTF
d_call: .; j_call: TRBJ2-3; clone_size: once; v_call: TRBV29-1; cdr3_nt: TGCAGCGTTGAAAGGGGGGGCAATACGCAGTATTTT; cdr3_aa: CSVERGGNTQYF
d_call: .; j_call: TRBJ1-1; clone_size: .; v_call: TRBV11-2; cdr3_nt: TGTGCCATTAAACAGGGCACTGAAGCTTTCTTT; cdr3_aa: CAIKQGTEAFF
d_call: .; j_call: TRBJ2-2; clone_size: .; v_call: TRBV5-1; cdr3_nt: TGCGCCAGCAGCTTGGAGTGGGGGGTCAGCACGAACACCGGGGAGCTGTTTTTT; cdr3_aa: CASSLEWGVSTNTGELFF
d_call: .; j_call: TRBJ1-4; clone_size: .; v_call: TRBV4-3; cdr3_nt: TGCGCCAGCAGCCAAGATTACAGGACCACAACTAATGAAAAACTGTTTTTT; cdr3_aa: CASSQDYRTTTNEKLFF
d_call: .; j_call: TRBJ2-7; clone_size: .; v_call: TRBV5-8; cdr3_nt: TGTGCCAGCAGCCCGCCCAGGCGCCAATTCTACGAGCAGTACTTC; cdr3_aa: CASSPPRRQFYEQYF
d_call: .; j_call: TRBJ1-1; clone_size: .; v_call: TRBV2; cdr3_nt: TGTGCCAGCATTTGGACACCCAGAGGGAACACTGAAGCTTTCTTT; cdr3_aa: CASIWTPRGNTEAFF
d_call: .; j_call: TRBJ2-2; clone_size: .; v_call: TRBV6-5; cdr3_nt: TGTGCCAGCAGAGGGGGGGGCCGTAACACCGGGGAGCTGTTTTTT; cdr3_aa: CASRGGGRNTGELFF
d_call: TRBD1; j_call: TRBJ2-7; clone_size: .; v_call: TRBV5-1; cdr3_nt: TGCGCCAGCAGCTTGGGACAGGGGCTGGGCGAGCAGTACTTC; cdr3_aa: CASSLGQGLGEQYF
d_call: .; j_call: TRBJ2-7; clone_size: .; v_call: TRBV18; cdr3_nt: TGTGCCAGCTCCCGGGACAATTCCTACGAGCAGTACTTC; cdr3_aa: CASSRDNSYEQYF
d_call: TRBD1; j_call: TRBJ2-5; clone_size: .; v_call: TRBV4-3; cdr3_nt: TGCGCCAGCAGCCACTCCACCGGGACAGGGTATGAGACCCAGTACTTC; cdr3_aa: CASSHSTGTGYETQYF
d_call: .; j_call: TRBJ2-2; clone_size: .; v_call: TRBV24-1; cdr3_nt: TGTGCCACCAGTGACCCAAGGACAGACCGCTCGTCCACCGGGGAGCTGTTTTTT; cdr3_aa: CATSDPRTDRSSTGELFF
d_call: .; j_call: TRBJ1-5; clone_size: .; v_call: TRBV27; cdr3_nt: TGTGCCAGCGGCGACAGTTTGGATCAGCCCCAGCATTTT; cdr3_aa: CASGDSLDQPQHF
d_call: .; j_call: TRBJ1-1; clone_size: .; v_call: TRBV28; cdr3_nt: TGTGCCAGCTGTGTCCCCGGGAGGACTGAAGCTTTCTTT; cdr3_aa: CASCVPGRTEAFF
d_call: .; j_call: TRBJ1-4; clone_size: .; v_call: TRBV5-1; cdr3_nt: TGCGCCAGCAGCTTGGGGCAGGGAAGAGGAAGTAATGAAAAACTGTTTTTT; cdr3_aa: CASSLGQGRGSNEKLFF